The clone carrying this TCR beta chain was counted between two and nine times. Its antigen is as yet unknown. J gave up 3 bases and V 4 bases, and 7 bases lay outside the gene matches. Germline V CDR1 and CDR2: SGHRS, YFSETQ. The CDR3 runs to 14 residues. These data come from a study of T cells in Graves' hyperthyroidism and ophthalmopathy. From RNA transcripts, TCR beta CDR3 regions were amplified. The HTBI primer set was used in a first-round RT-PCR of the TCR CDR3. TCRdb redid the calling of the multiplex PCR reads with MiXCR, one entry per CDR3 protein. This table holds 450,000 to 700,000 distinct CDR3 sequences, 46% found once. Overall study findings and caveats: Also found in blood were most expanded thyroid clonotypes above 0.001.

The rearrangement uses TRBV5-1 and TRBJ2-7; 7 positions match TRBD1. The TCR comes from a woman younger than 30 with Graves' hyperthyroidism. Sequenced input: peripheral blood or thyroid tissue (not recorded which). Here the CDR3 DNA reads TGCGCCAGCAGCCTACAGGGGCTAATCTACGAGCAGTACTTC. This gives the protein CASSLQGLIYEQYF.